This TCR beta chain was recorded in a study of OX40 agonist ivuxolimab in advanced cancers. Study in general: Ivuxolimab, an agonistic anti-OX40 (CD134) antibody, was given to patients. Partial responses occurred in Three dose-escalation patients, one with hepatocellular carcinoma and two with cutaneous melanoma. General study results and limits: Near-lowest levels of clonal expansion characterized partial responders at 0.1-3.0 mg/kg. Doses of 0.1 to 3.0 mg/kg were accompanied by clonal expansion of CD4+ and CD8+ blood T cells by week 6.

Notes on this clone: Its antigen remains unknown.

Measured with immunoSEQ multiplex PCR; TCRdb has only the in-frame clones, and not every one. The sample contains 12,000 or so clones, roughly 84% of which appear only once. CDR3 size: 15 residues. V was shortened by 5 bases and J by 4 bases, with 14 bases between the two germline ends. Germline V lookup: CDR1 SGHAT, CDR2 FQNNGV. The sequence derives from an adult with an advanced solid tumor such as melanoma, head and neck, liver or kidney cancer. This chain joins TRBV11-2 and TRBJ2-2; possibly TRBD1 for D (5 bases). The material was CD4+ or CD8+ T cells sorted from blood, obtained in a trial of the OX40 agonist ivuxolimab. The chain's CDR3 is CASSRYQGSTGELFF. The DNA for the CDR3 is TGTGCCAGCAGCCGATACCAGGGAAGCACCGGGGAGCTGTTTTTT.